Detailed here is one T cell receptor (beta chain). The antigen remains unidentified. The data belong to a study of cytomegalovirus exposure and HLA in healthy donors. Donors were drawn from the approximately 110-subject validation cohort, separate from the approximately 700-subject first cohort. Broader study findings: For most TCR sequences rarity was the rule, although some public TCRs occurred in many donors. The study flagged fewer than 200 TCR beta chains as cytomegalovirus-associated. Reports indicated that the classifier achieved high specificity and sensitivity in diagnosing cytomegalovirus status.

The V gene's germline CDR1 is SNHLY and CDR2 FYNNEI. This CDR3 is built from 10 residues. Trimming removed 8 bases from V and 8 bases from J, with 7 bases in between. The repertoire was sequenced with immunoSEQ multiplex PCR; TCRdb's copy has only in-frame clones and lacks some. The repertoire holds around 56,000 clones, around 93% seen once, with approximately 1.7% in the top ten. The gene calls are TRBV2 and TRBJ2-1; D is undetermined. Source material: PBMCs. This TCR was recovered from a young woman in good health and CMV-seropositive. The CDR3 region is CASGNYEQFF. CDR3 in DNA: TGTGCCAGCGGCAATTATGAGCAGTTCTTC.